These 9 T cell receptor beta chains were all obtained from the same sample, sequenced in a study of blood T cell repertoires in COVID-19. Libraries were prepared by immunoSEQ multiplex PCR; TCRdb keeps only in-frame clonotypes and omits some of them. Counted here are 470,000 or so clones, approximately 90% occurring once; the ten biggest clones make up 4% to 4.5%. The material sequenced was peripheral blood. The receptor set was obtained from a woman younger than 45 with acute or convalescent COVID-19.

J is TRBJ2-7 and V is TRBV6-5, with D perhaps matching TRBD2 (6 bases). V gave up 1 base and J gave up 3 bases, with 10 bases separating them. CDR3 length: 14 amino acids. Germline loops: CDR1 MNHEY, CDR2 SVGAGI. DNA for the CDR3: TGTGCCAGCAGTTACTTGGGGGGTAGCTACGAGCAGTACTTC. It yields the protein CASSYLGGSYEQYF.

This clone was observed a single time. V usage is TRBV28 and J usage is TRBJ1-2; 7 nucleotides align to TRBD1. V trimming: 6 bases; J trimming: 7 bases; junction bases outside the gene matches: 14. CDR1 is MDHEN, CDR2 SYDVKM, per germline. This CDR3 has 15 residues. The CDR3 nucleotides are TGTGCCAGCAGCTCGAGACAGGGTGGTTCAGCTGGCTACACCTTC. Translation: CASSSRQGGSAGYTF.

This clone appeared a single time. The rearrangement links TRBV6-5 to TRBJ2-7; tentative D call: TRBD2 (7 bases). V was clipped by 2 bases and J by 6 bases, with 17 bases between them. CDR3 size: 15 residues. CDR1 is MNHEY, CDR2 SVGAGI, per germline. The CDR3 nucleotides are TGTGCCAGCAGTTACACAAGAGGACGGGGGGCCGAGCAGTACTTC. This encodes CASSYTRGRGAEQYF.

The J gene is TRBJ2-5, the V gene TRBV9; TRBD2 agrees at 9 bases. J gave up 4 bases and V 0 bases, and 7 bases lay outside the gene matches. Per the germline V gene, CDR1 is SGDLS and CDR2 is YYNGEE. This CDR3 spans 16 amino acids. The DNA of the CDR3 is TGTGCCAGCAGCGTAGCGGGCGGGGGGGCCTCAGAGACCCAGTACTTC. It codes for CASSVAGGGASETQYF.

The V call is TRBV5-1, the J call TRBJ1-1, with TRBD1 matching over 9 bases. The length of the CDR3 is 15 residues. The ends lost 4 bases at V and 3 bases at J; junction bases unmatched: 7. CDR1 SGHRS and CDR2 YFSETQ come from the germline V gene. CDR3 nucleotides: TGCGCCAGCAGCCCGAGGACAGGGGTGGACACTGAAGCTTTCTTT. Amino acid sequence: CASSPRTGVDTEAFF.

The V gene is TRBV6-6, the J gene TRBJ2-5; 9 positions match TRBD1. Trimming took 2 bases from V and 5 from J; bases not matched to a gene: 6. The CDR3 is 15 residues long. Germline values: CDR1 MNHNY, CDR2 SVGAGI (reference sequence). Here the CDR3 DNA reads TGTGCCAGCAGTTACGATGGGACAGGGACGGAGACCCAGTACTTC. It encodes CASSYDGTGTETQYF.

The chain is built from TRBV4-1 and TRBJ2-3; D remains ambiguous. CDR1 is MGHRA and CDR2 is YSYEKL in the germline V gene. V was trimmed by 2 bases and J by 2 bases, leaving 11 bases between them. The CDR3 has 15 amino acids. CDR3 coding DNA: TGCGCCAGCAGCCAAAACGACTTAACCACAGATACGCAGTATTTT. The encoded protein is CASSQNDLTTDTQYF.

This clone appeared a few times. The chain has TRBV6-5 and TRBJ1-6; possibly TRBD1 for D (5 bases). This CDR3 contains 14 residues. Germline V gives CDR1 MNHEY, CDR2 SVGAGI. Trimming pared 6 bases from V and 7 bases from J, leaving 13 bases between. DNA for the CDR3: TGTGCCAGCAGCCCGGGACTGACCAATTCACCCCTCCACTTT. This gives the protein CASSPGLTNSPLHF.

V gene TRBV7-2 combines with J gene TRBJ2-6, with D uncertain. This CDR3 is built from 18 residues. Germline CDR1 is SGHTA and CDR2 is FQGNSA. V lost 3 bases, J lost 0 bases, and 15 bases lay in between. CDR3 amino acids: CASSFWPQAYSGANVLTF. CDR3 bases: TGTGCCAGCAGCTTCTGGCCCCAGGCTTACTCTGGGGCCAACGTCCTGACTTTC.